The T cell receptor (beta chain) described here comes from a study of blood T cell repertoires in COVID-19. Trimming took 6 bases from V and 8 from J; bases not matched to a gene: 9. Germline V CDR1 and CDR2: SQVTM, ANQGSEA. The CDR3 has 12 residues. As handled by the study authors: Amplified reference gene primers provided the basis for estimating nucleated cell counts. Some clones are missing from TCRdb's copy, which holds only in-frame ones; the method was immunoSEQ multiplex PCR. Clone size and V and J calls were adopted from that table, with D and trimming inferred from the DNA. The data hold about 170,000 clones, with 87% observed a single time. Participant ages covered about 18 to 100 years across about two dozen US areas.

This TCR was recovered from a human donor with acute COVID-19. The donor label of this sample is uncertain. V and J are TRBV29-1 and TRBJ1-2; 7 bases are shared with TRBD1. Sequencing used PBMCs or T cells enriched from blood (not recorded which). This chain's CDR3 is CSVYGQAQGYTF. CDR3 sequence (DNA): TGCAGCGTATACGGACAGGCTCAGGGCTACACCTTC. The variable domain in full, completed from reference TRBV29-1 and TRBJ1-2, reads SAVISQKPSRDICQRGTSLTIQCQVDSQVTMMFWYRQQPGQSLTLIATANQGSEATYESGFVIDKFPISRPNLTFSTLTVSNMSPEDSSIYLCSVYGQAQGYTFGSGTRLTVV.